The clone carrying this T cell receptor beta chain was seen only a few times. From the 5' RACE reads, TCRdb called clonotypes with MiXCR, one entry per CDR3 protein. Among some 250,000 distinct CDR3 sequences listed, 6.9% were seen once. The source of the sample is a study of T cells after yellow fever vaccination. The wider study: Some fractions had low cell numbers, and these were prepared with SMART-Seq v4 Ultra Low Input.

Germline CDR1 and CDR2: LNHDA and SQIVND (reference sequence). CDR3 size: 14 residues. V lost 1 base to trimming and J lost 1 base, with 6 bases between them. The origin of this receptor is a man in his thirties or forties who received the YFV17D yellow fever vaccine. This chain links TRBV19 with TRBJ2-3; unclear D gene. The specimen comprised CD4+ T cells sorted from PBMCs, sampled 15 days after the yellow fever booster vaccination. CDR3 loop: CASSIGQRTDTQYF. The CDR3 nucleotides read TGTGCCAGTAGTATAGGGCAGCGCACAGATACGCAGTATTTT.